This T cell receptor (beta chain) was recorded in a study of identical twins. Notes on the study in general: Surplus twin overlap in beta out-of-frame sequences was less pronounced. Partial confounding of zero-insertion analyses by invariant MAIT and iNKT cells was possible.

TCRdb re-derived calls from the 5' RACE reads in MiXCR, one entry per CDR3 protein. The table includes approximately 600,000 distinct CDR3 sequences, roughly 9.5% detected once. Concerning this clonotype itself: Its antigen is as yet unknown.

The V gene end was trimmed by 11 bases and the J gene end by 2 bases; junction bases not matched to a gene: 15. Germline assignment: CDR1 SNHLY and CDR2 FYNNEI. This CDR3 has 17 residues. These data also formed part of another study, on yellow fever vaccine responses in identical twins.

This rearrangement joins TRBV2 to TRBJ2-1; 10 bases line up with TRBD2. Material for sequencing was PBMCs. This sequence was found in a woman younger than 35 in good health. The CDR3 DNA reads as TGTGCCTTCAGTTTGGGTAGCGGGGGGCTTCCCTACAATGAGCAGTTCTTC. Its protein product is CAFSLGSGGLPYNEQFF.